These 10 T cell receptor beta chains came from one sample sequenced in a study of blood T cell repertoires in COVID-19. Some clones are missing from TCRdb's copy, which holds only in-frame ones; the method was immunoSEQ multiplex PCR. The sample lists a few hundred thousand clones; about 85% were seen once. Sequenced: PBMCs or T cells enriched from blood (not recorded which). Receptors originate from a woman aged 45-60 years who had been exposed to COVID-19.

This clone came up once. The chain is built from TRBV12-1 and TRBJ2-3; the table gives TRBD2 as D, unverified against the DNA. TRBV12-1 is termed a pseudogene. There are 16 residues in the CDR3. The CDR3 sequence is CASSFLAGGSTDTQYF. Here the CDR3 DNA reads TGTGCCAGCAGCTTTTTAGCGGGGGGTTCCACAGATACGCAGTATTTT.

V usage is TRBV9 and J usage is TRBJ1-5; 7 bases are a match to TRBD1. CDR1 SGDLS and CDR2 YYNGEE come from the germline V gene. This CDR3 is built from 15 residues. The V segment lost 3 bases and the J segment 7 bases; nucleotides outside the gene matches: 10. This chain's CDR3 is CASSADGTVGQPQHF. The CDR3 bases are TGTGCCAGCAGCGCGGACGGGACAGTTGGGCAGCCCCAGCATTTT. The variable domain in full, completed from reference TRBV9 and TRBJ1-5, reads DSGVTQTPKHLITATGQRVTLRCSPRSGDLSVYWYQQSLDQGLQFLIQYYNGEERAKGNILERFSAQQFPDLHSELNLSSLELGDSALYFCASSADGTVGQPQHFGDGTRLSIL.

This rearrangement joins TRBV4-3 to TRBJ1-1, with 7 nucleotides matching TRBD1. The CDR3 runs 15 residues. Trimming at V came to 5 bases and at J to 2 bases, leaving 8 bases not matched to a gene. The germline gives CDR1 LGHNA, CDR2 YSLEER. This chain's CDR3 is CASSGYRGPNTEAFF. The CDR3 coding sequence is TGCGCCAGCAGCGGTTACAGGGGACCTAACACTGAAGCTTTCTTT.

The chain recombines TRBV12-3 or TRBV12-4 with TRBJ1-1, with D possibly matching TRBD1 (6 bases). CDR3 length: 12 amino acids. Trimming removed 8 bases at V and 7 bases at J, with 14 bases between. CDR3 DNA: TGTGCCAGCTATTTAGAAGGGGGTGAAGCTTTCTTT. It translates to CASYLEGGEAFF.

The gene calls are TRBV3-1 (or the pseudogene TRBV3-2) and TRBJ1-4; perhaps TRBD1 as D (6 bases). The V end lost 2 bases, the J end lost 5 bases, and 15 bases lay between the germline ends. Looked up from germline, CDR1 is LGHDT and CDR2 is YNNKEL (reference sequence). The CDR3 has 16 amino acids. DNA of the CDR3: TGTGCCAGCAGCCAAAAAGGGACAACTCTCAATGAAAAACTGTTTTTT. This codes for CASSQKGTTLNEKLFF.

The J gene is TRBJ1-6, the V gene TRBV6-4; no definite D call. This CDR3 contains 15 residues. The germline V gene has CDR1 MRHNA and CDR2 SNTAGT. Trimming removed 0 bases at V and 7 bases at J, with 10 bases between. CDR3 in amino acids: CASSDSHAANSPLHF. Here the CDR3 DNA reads TGTGCCAGCAGTGACTCCCATGCGGCCAATTCACCCCTCCACTTT.

The J gene is TRBJ2-5, the V gene TRBV5-4; a possible D gene is TRBD2 (6 bases). Germline CDR1 SGHNT, CDR2 YYREEE (reference sequence). CDR3 size: 14 residues. With 10 bases removed from V and 4 bases from J, the gap between germline ends came to 20 bases. The CDR3 bases are TGTGCCCTCGGCCCAGGAGGGCTCAGAGAGACCCAGTACTTC. Residues: CALGPGGLRETQYF.

This chain uses TRBV6-2 or TRBV6-3 with TRBJ1-1; the match to TRBD1 covers 9 bases. Germline V gene sequence: CDR1 MNHEY, CDR2 SVGEGT. The junction had 7 bases not matched to a gene; V was cut back by 5 bases and J by 0 bases. This CDR3 contains 16 residues. DNA of the CDR3: TGTGCCAGCAGTGACCCCGGACAGGGGTTGAACACTGAAGCTTTCTTT. Encoded protein: CASSDPGQGLNTEAFF.

The chain uses TRBV11-2 and TRBJ1-5; unclear D gene. V was pared by 0 bases and J by 4 bases, with 7 bases between. The CDR3 consists of 14 residues. The germline CDR1 and CDR2 sequences are SGHAT and FQNNGV. The CDR3 bases are TGTGCCAGCAGCTTAGATTCCTTTAATCAGCCCCAGCATTTT. Translating it yields CASSLDSFNQPQHF.

J is TRBJ2-5 and V is TRBV6-5; a weak D match, TRBD1 (5 bases). Trimming pared 2 bases from V and 1 base from J, leaving 8 bases between. The CDR3 is 14 residues long. Germline lookup yields CDR1 MNHEY and CDR2 SVGAGI. Here the CDR3 reads CASSYGALQETQYF. The CDR3 DNA reads TGTGCCAGCAGTTACGGGGCCCTCCAAGAGACCCAGTACTTC.